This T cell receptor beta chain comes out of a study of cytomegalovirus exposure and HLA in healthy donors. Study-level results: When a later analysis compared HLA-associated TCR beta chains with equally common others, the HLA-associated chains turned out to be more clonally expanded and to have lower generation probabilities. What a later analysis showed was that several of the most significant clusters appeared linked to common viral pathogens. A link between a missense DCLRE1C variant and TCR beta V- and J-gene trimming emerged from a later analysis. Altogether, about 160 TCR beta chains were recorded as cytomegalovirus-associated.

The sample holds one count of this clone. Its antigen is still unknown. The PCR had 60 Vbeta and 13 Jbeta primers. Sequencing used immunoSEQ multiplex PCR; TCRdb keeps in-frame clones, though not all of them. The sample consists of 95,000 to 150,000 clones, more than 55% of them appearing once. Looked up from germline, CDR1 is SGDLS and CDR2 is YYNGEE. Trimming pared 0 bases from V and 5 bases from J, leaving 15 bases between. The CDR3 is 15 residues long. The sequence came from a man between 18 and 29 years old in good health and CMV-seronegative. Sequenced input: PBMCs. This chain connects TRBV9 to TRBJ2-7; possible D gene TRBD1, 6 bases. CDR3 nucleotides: TGTGCCAGCAGCGTAGAGGACAGAGGTACCCACGAGCAGTACTTC. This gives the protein CASSVEDRGTHEQYF.